The rows below give T cell receptor beta chains drawn from one sample of a study of CD8 T cells in Susac syndrome. TCRdb recomputed calls from the immunoSEQ multiplex PCR reads with MiXCR, one row per CDR3 protein. The repertoire consists of 85,000 to 90,000 distinct CDR3 sequences, with 80% to 95% occurring once and the leading ten covering around 0.31%. The sample comprised CD8+ T cells from PBMCs. All receptors come from a human donor in good health. CDR3s include the opening cysteine and the closing phenylalanine or tryptophan. The D gene is left open where the match is weak. Clone size appears in some rows only: once, few, many, or a class for an expanded clone.

>TRBD1|TRBJ2-1|TRBV27|once
TGTGCCAGCAGTTTATCCCAATCAGTGCGGGACAGGGAGGGCAATGAGCAGTTCTTC
CASSLSQSVRDREGNEQFF
>NA|TRBJ2-7|TRBV5-6|NA
TGTGCCAGCAGCTTCTTTTCCTGGACGTTCAGCTCCTACGAGCAGTACTTC
CASSFFSWTFSSYEQYF
>NA|TRBJ1-5|TRBV10-3|NA
TGTGCCATCAGTGGTCGGGGGGATTTTAGCAATCAGCCCCAGCATTTT
CAISGRGDFSNQPQHF
>TRBD2|TRBJ2-2|TRBV20-1|NA
TGCAGTGCTAGCGGGGGGGACACCGGGGAGCTGTTTTTT
CSASGGDTGELFF
>NA|TRBJ2-5|TRBV11-2|NA
TGTGCCAGCAGCCAATCAGGTGGCGGGGGCGAACTTCAAGAGACCCAGTACTTC
CASSQSGGGGELQETQYF
>NA|TRBJ2-7|TRBV29-1|NA
TGCAGCGTCCTACCGGACAGATACCCCTACGAGCAGTACTTC
CSVLPDRYPYEQYF
>NA|TRBJ2-3|TRBV6-4|once
TGTGCCAGCAAGGGGGACGGAGGTAGCACAGATACGCAGTATTTT
CASKGDGGSTDTQYF
>NA|TRBJ2-3|TRBV5-4|NA
TGTGCCAGCACCCTGGGAGATACGCAGTATTTT
CASTLGDTQYF
>NA|TRBJ2-5|TRBV6-5|NA
TGTGCCCTAGGGCAGGTCCAAGAGACCCAGTACTTC
CALGQVQETQYF
>NA|TRBJ1-2|TRBV20-1|once
TGCAGTGCTCGCAGGGCCACCAATAACTATGGCTACACCTTC
CSARRATNNYGYTF
>NA|TRBJ2-5|TRBV6-5|NA
TGTGCCAGCAGGACGGGAGAGACCCAGTACTTC
CASRTGETQYF
>NA|TRBJ2-1|TRBV12-3/TRBV12-4|NA
TGTGCCAGCAGTTTAGGGTGGGATGAGCAGTTCTTC
CASSLGWDEQFF
>NA|TRBJ2-7|TRBV19|NA
TGTGCCAGTAGTATAGGTGGCTTTTCCTACGAGCAGTACTTC
CASSIGGFSYEQYF
>TRBD2|TRBJ2-7|TRBV20-1|NA
TGCAGTGCTAGGTCACTAGCGGGGGACTACGAGCAGTACTTC
CSARSLAGDYEQYF
>NA|TRBJ2-3|TRBV6-2/TRBV6-3|NA
TGTGCCAGCAGTTACTCTAGCACAGATACGCAGTATTTT
CASSYSSTDTQYF
>NA|TRBJ1-5|TRBV15|NA
TGTGCCACCAGCCAACCCCGCTCGCCCCAGCATTTT
CATSQPRSPQHF
>NA|TRBJ1-3|TRBV29-1|NA
TGCAGCGTTGCAGGGACATCAGGAAACACCATATATTTT
CSVAGTSGNTIYF
>TRBD1|TRBJ2-7|TRBV20-1|NA
TGCAGTGCTGGGACAGGGGACTACGAGCAGTACTTC
CSAGTGDYEQYF
>NA|TRBJ1-2|TRBV2|once
TGTGCCAGCAGTGACGCCCGGGAGGGTAACTATGGCTACACCTTC
CASSDAREGNYGYTF
>NA|TRBJ2-3|TRBV29-1|NA
TGCAGCGTTGTGGCGGTTAGCACAGATACGCAGTATTTT
CSVVAVSTDTQYF
>NA|TRBJ2-7|TRBV7-9|NA
TGTGCCGTGGACCGCCTTCGGCACGAGCAGTACTTC
CAVDRLRHEQYF
>NA|TRBJ2-1|TRBV6-2/TRBV6-3|once
TGTGCCAGCAGTTACGTTTACAATGAGCAGTTCTTC
CASSYVYNEQFF
>NA|TRBJ1-2|TRBV29-1|NA
TGCAGCGTTGAAGATCAAGAAGGGGTTGTCTATGGCTACACCTTC
CSVEDQEGVVYGYTF
>TRBD1|TRBJ2-5|TRBV4-1|NA
TGCGCCAGCAGCGGCCGAGGACAGGGAGAGACCCAGTACTTC
CASSGRGQGETQYF
>NA|TRBJ1-1|TRBV27|NA
TGTGCCAGCAGTCCCTCTGGGAGGGGGAACACTGAAGCTTTCTTT
CASSPSGRGNTEAFF
>NA|TRBJ1-1|TRBV5-6|NA
TGTGCCAGCAGCTCTGACCAGACAACTGAGAACACTGAAGCTTTCTTT
CASSSDQTTENTEAFF
>TRBD1|TRBJ1-2|TRBV2|NA
TGTGCCAGCAGTGAAGCGACAGGGGGGTCCAGCGGCTACACCTTC
CASSEATGGSSGYTF
>TRBD1|TRBJ1-6|TRBV12-3/TRBV12-4|NA
TGTGCCAGCAGTCCCCAGGGGGGAGATTCACCCCTCCACTTT
CASSPQGGDSPLHF